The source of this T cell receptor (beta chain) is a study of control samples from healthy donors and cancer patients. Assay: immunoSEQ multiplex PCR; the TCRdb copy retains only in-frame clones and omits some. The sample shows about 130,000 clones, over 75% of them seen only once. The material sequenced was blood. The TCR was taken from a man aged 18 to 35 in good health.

CDR3 in DNA: TGTGCCAGCAGTGAAGCTCTAAGGACTGAAGCTTTCTTT. As protein: CASSEALRTEAFF. The chain employs TRBV2 and TRBJ1-1; D is unclear. CDR1 and CDR2 (germline): SNHLY, FYNNEI. The CDR3 is 13 residues long. Deletions cut 0 bases from V and 5 bases from J, with 7 bases between.